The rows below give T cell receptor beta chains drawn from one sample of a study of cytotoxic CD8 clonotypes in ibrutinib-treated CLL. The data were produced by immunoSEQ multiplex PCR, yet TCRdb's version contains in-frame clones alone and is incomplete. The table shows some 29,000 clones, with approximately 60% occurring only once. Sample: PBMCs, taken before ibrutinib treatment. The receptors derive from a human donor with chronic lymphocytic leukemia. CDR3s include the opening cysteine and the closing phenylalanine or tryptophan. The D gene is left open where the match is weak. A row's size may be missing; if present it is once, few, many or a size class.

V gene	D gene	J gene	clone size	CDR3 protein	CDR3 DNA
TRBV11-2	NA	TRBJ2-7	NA	CASSFPSDYYEQYF	TGTGCCAGCAGCTTCCCCTCGGACTATTACGAGCAGTACTTC
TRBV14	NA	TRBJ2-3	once	CASSQVRADTQYF	TGTGCCAGCAGCCAAGTGAGGGCAGATACGCAGTATTTT
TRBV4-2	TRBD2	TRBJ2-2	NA	CASSQEPTSGVNTGELFF	TGTGCCAGCAGCCAAGAGCCAACTAGCGGGGTGAACACCGGGGAGCTGTTTTTT
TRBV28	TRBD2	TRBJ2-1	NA	CASSLLAGANEQFF	TGTGCCAGCAGTTTACTAGCGGGAGCCAATGAGCAGTTCTTC
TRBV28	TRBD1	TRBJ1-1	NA	CASSLGTVDTEAFF	TGTGCCAGCAGTTTAGGGACAGTGGACACTGAAGCTTTCTTT
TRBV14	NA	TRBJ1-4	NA	CASSQEAGLLANEKLFF	TGTGCCAGCAGCCAAGAGGCAGGACTCCTAGCTAATGAAAAACTGTTTTTT
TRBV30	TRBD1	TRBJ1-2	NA	CAWTRDRVNYGYTF	TGTGCCTGGACCCGGGACAGGGTAAACTATGGCTACACCTTC
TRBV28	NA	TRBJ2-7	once	CASSFREYEQYF	TGTGCCAGCAGTTTTCGGGAATACGAGCAGTACTTC
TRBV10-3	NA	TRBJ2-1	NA	CAISGTSTYNEQFF	TGTGCCATCAGTGGGACTTCTACCTACAATGAGCAGTTCTTC
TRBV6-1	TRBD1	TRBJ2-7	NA	CASSEVRDRTYEQYF	TGTGCCAGCAGTGAAGTCCGGGACAGAACCTACGAGCAGTACTTC
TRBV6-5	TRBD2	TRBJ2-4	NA	CASKPAGVNIQYF	TGTGCCAGCAAACCGGCGGGGGTAAACATTCAGTACTTC
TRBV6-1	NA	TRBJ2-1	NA	CAIPAGWMSDEQFF	TGTGCCATCCCAGCGGGCTGGATGAGTGATGAGCAGTTCTTC
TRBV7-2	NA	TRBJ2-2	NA	CASSLVGGELFF	TGTGCCAGCAGCTTAGTAGGCGGGGAGCTGTTTTTT
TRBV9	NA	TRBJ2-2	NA	CASRPGSGLTGELFF	TGTGCCAGCAGGCCCGGGAGCGGACTCACCGGGGAGCTGTTTTTT
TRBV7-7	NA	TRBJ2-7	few	CAPNEQYF	TGTGCCCCCAACGAGCAGTACTTC
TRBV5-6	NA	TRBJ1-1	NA	CASSFPFRTGLNTEAFF	TGTGCCAGCAGCTTCCCCTTTCGGACGGGCCTTAACACTGAAGCTTTCTTT
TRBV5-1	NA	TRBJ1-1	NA	CASFEQGGNTEAFF	TGCGCCAGCTTCGAACAGGGCGGGAACACTGAAGCTTTCTTT
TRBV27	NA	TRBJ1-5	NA	CASSSLYSNQPQHF	TGTGCCAGCAGTTCGCTCTATAGCAATCAGCCCCAGCATTTT
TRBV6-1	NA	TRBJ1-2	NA	CASSEVASNYGYTF	TGTGCCAGCAGTGAAGTGGCCAGCAACTATGGCTACACCTTC
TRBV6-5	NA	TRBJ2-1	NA	CASSWLAPPNEQFF	TGTGCCAGCAGTTGGCTGGCCCCCCCCAATGAGCAGTTCTTC
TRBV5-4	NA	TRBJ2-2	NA	CARESDAGELFF	TGTGCCCGCGAAAGTGACGCCGGGGAGCTGTTTTTT
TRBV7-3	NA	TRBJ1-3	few	CASSPGTHPSDTIYF	TGTGCCAGCAGCCCCGGGACACACCCGTCGGACACCATATATTTT
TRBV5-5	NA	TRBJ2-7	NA	CASSWGRTYEQYF	TGTGCCAGCAGCTGGGGACGAACTTACGAGCAGTACTTC
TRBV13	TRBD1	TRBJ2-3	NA	CASSSSGQGTDTQYF	TGTGCCAGCAGCTCCTCTGGACAGGGAACAGATACGCAGTATTTT
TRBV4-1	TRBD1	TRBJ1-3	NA	CASSQGTGGGNTIYF	TGCGCCAGCAGCCAAGGAACAGGGGGTGGAAACACCATATATTTT
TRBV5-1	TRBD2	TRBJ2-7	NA	CASSLASGTTSYEQYF	TGCGCCAGCAGCTTGGCCTCCGGGACTACTTCCTACGAGCAGTACTTC
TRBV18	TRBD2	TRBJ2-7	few	CASSPSAGGPYEQYF	TGTGCCAGCTCACCATCTGCGGGAGGGCCCTACGAGCAGTACTTC
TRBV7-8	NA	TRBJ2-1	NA	CASSLIVRADEQFF	TGTGCCAGCAGCTTAATTGTCCGGGCGGATGAGCAGTTCTTC
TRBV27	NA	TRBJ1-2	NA	CASSQSTGLGLFYGYTF	TGTGCCAGCAGTCAGTCTACAGGGTTGGGGCTCTTCTATGGCTACACCTTC
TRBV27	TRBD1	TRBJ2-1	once	CASSFDRGLGSSYNEQFF	TGTGCCAGCAGTTTTGACAGGGGGCTCGGGAGCTCCTACAATGAGCAGTTCTTC
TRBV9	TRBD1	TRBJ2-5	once	CASSQWTGQQETQYF	TGTGCCAGCAGCCAATGGACAGGGCAACAAGAGACCCAGTACTTC
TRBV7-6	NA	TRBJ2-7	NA	CASSLETGGISYEQYF	TGTGCCAGCAGCTTGGAGACTGGGGGGATCTCCTACGAGCAGTACTTC
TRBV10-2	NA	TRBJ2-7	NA	CASSERAYEQYF	TGCGCCAGCAGTGAGAGGGCCTACGAGCAGTACTTC
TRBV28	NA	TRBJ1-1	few	CATSPIDLNTEAFF	TGTGCCACCTCTCCAATCGACCTGAACACTGAAGCTTTCTTT
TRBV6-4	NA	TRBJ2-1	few	CASSDSPGGAPNEQFF	TGTGCCAGCAGTGACTCTCCTGGCGGAGCTCCGAATGAGCAGTTCTTC
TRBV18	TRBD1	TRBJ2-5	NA	CASSPGTDTYQETQYF	TGTGCCAGCTCACCCGGGACAGACACGTACCAAGAGACCCAGTACTTC
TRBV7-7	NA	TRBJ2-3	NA	CASSLASAVTSTDTQYF	TGTGCTAGCAGCTTAGCGTCGGCGGTGACTAGCACAGATACGCAGTATTTT
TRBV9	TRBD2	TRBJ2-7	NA	CASSVELTSPPYEQYF	TGTGCCAGCAGCGTAGAACTGACTAGCCCCCCCTACGAGCAGTACTTC
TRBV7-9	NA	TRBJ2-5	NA	CASSYQETQYF	TGTGCCAGCAGCTACCAAGAGACCCAGTACTTC
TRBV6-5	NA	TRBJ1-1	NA	CASSWRGVGTEAFF	TGTGCCAGCAGTTGGCGCGGGGTAGGAACTGAAGCTTTCTTT